This T cell receptor beta chain came from a study of ipilimumab plus nivolumab after autologous stem cell transplantation. Whole-study context: Both relapsed and primary refractory DLBCL were included.

The CDR3 sequence is 15 residues long. The germline V gene encodes CDR1 LNHNV and CDR2 YYDKDF (reference sequence). Germline trimming cut 2 bases from V and 6 bases from J; bases unmatched to any gene: 7. Data came from immunoSEQ multiplex PCR; TCRdb stores just in-frame clones and leaves some out. The data show tens of thousands of clones, 75% to 85% seen once. Checkpoint therapy with ipilimumab 1 mg/kg began 14 to 28 days after transplant. The V and J genes are TRBV15 and TRBJ2-7, with 10 bases that match TRBD2. This material consisted of PBMCs, taken in a trial of ipilimumab plus nivolumab as post-transplant consolidation. This TCR derives from a male donor with diffuse large B-cell lymphoma. The CDR3 region has the DNA TGTGCCACCAGCAGAAAGCTAGCGGGGGCGACCGAGCAGTACTTC. Translated, it gives CATSRKLAGATEQYF.